The following is a T cell receptor (beta chain) sequence with its context. The table lists this clonotype with a few counts. Its antigen specificity is not known. No base quality values were provided; no much bigger clone lies one nucleotide off. Libraries were made using 5' RACE. The reads were generated on an Illumina HiSeq 2500. A second PCR of about 6 to 11 cycles was performed with a sample-barcoded 5' primer and a J-beta primer mix. A template-switch 5' adaptor carrying 12 random nucleotides introduced a unique molecular identifier onto each TCR beta cDNA molecule. Each sample yielded at least 3 million CDR3-containing paired-end reads. The Mint cDNA synthesis kit, primed by a TRBC-specific oligonucleotide, was used to synthesize first-strand cDNA from all RNA. After uracil-DNA glycosylase treatment, a first 18-cycle PCR used universal primers M1SS and BC2_uni_R on all cDNA. As for the authors' bioinformatics: Normalization of each sample was performed by random selection of 1 million high-quality reads, each carrying a distinct molecular identifier. Reads sharing molecular identifiers were discarded rather than binned into consensus sequences. MiTCR, run with a Q25 quality threshold and the strictest error-elimination algorithm, handled CDR3 identification, clonotype clustering and error correction. A nonparametric unseen species model using Euler transformation provided a lower-bound estimate of total TCR beta diversity. TCRdb redid the processing of the public reads, applying fastp at Q25 and MiXCR, and retained in-frame beta chains. Each CDR3 protein appears once, grouped with its most common genes and DNA. It is TCRdb's table, rather than the study itself, that gives the V and J calls and clone size. This sample has more than 550,000 distinct CDR3 sequences in its table, and about 20% of those were observed once. The ten biggest clones cover around 22% of the sample.

The sample originates from a study of blood T cells in healthy people across ages (dated by TCRdb to between 2015 and 2017). Describing the broader study: In model experiments, template switching captured about one uniquely barcoded TCR beta cDNA molecule for every two T cells. Age-related changes in TCR beta repertoire diversity were measured in the study by deep sequencing normalized with unique cDNA molecular identifiers. Four age groups were formed from the donors: young (average around 15 years), middle-aged (approximately 40), aged (62) and long-lived (roughly 88). To avoid experimental bias, donors of different ages were spread randomly across the sequencing lanes. Two additional independent replicas of 1 million unique cDNA reads from the same blood draw were analyzed for two donors (one aged 18 to 30 and one aged 80 or older).

CDR1 and CDR2 are read off the germline V gene (reference sequence) as LNHDA and SQIVND. V drops 1 base and J drops 6 bases, leaving 14 bases in between. Measured from the cysteine to the phenylalanine, the CDR3 is 15 residues long. Only the CDR3 DNA is retained, 45 bases long and in frame from the first base. The donors were roughly 40 Caucasian individuals from Russia, aged roughly 6 to 90 years, who were systemically healthy. Each donor gave ten milliliters of peripheral blood, drawn into EDTA-treated Vacutainer tubes. Ficoll-Paque density-gradient centrifugation was used to isolate PBMCs, with at least 6.5 million obtained per sample. Trizol reagent was used to extract total RNA from the PBMCs, yielding at least 5.5 micrograms per sample. The percentages of naive CD45RAhigh/CD27high T cells were determined by flow cytometry on a PBMC aliquot from every donor. What the authors observed across the whole study: As age increased, observed TCR beta diversity per million T cells dropped in a roughly linear way, and a significant reduction was already evident by age around 41. Conclusive comparison of naive and antigen-experienced compartments was prevented by the profiling of bulk unsorted PBMCs. Because the CMV infection status of the donors was unknown, age-related changes in expanded clonotypes may potentially have been confounded. There was a strong correlation between observed TCR beta diversity and the percentage of naive T cells measured by flow cytometry. Estimates of total diversity from one million sequenced T cells were regarded as lower bounds and underestimates. Compared with the aged group, the long-lived group had more naive CD4+ T cells, fewer expanded clones and increased TCR diversity, suggesting age selection.

This chain joins TRBV19 to TRBJ2-3; TRBD2 is perhaps the D gene, given 7 matching bases. Sequenced sample: blood. This sequence originates from a man aged 65 to 79 in good health. The CDR3 region: CASSIGGGGADTQYF. The sequence in DNA is TGTGCCAGTAGTATAGGTGGAGGGGGGGCTGATACGCAGTATTTT.